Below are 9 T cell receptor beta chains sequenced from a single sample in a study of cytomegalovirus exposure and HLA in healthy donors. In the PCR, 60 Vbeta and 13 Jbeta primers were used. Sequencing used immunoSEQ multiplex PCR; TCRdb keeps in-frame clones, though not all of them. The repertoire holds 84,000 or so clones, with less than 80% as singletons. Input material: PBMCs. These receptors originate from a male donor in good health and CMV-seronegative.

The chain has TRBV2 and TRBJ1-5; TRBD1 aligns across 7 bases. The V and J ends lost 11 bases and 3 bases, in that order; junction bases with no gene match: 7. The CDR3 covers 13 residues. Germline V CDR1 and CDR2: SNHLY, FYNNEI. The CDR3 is CAGKQGLNQPQHF. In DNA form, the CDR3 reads TGTGCCGGTAAACAGGGGCTCAATCAGCCCCAGCATTTT.

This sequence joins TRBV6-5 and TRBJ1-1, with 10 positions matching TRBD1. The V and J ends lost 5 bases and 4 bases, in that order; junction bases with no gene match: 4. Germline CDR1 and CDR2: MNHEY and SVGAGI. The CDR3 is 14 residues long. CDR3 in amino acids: CASSQRQGATEAFF. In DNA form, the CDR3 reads TGTGCCAGCAGTCAGAGACAGGGGGCCACTGAAGCTTTCTTT.

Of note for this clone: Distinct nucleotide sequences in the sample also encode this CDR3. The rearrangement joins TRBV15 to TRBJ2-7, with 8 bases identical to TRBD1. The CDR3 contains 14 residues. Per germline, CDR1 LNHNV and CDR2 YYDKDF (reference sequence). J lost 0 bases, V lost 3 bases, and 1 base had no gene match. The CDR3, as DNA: TGTGCCACCAGCAGGGACAGGGCCTCCTACGAGCAGTACTTC. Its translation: CATSRDRASYEQYF.

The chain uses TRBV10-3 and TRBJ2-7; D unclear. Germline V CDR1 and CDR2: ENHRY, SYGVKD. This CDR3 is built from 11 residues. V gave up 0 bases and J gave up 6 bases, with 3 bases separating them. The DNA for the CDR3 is TGTGCCATCAGTGAGTCCGGCGAGCAGTACTTC. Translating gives CAISESGEQYF.

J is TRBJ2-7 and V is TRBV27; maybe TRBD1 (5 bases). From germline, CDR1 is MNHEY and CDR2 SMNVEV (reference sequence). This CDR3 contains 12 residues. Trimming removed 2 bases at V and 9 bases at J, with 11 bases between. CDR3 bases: TGTGCCAGCAGTTTAGACAGCCAATTGCAGTACTTC. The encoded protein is CASSLDSQLQYF.

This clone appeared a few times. The chain's CDR3 is CASSLGVQDRSNTEAFF. The CDR3 DNA follows: TGTGCCAGCAGCTTGGGGGTCCAGGACAGGTCTAACACTGAAGCTTTCTTT. The V gene is TRBV5-6, the J gene TRBJ1-1, with 7 bases fitting TRBD1. V was clipped by 0 bases and J by 2 bases; unmatched bases: 10. This CDR3 is 17 amino acids long. Germline loops: CDR1 SGHDT, CDR2 YYEEEE.

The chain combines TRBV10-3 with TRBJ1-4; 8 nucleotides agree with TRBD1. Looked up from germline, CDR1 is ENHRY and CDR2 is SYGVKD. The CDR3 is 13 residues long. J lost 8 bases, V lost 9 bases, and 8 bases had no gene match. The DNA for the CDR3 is TGTGCCATAAGTTCGGACAGGGAAGAAAAACTGTTTTTT. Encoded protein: CAISSDREEKLFF.

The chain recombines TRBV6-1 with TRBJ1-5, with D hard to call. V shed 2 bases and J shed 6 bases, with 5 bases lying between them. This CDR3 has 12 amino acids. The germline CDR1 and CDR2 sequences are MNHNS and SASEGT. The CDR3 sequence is CASSERSQPQHF. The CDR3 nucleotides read TGTGCCAGCAGTGAAAGGAGTCAGCCCCAGCATTTT.

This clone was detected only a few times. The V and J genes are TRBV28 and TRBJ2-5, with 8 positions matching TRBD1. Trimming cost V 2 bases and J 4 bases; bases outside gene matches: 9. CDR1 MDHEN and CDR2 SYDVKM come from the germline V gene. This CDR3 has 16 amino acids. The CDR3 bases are TGTGCCAGCAGTTTAATGACAGGGGTGAGAAGAGAGACCCAGTACTTC. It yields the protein CASSLMTGVRRETQYF.